This TCR beta chain was observed in a study of T cells in Graves' hyperthyroidism and ophthalmopathy. Overall study: Peripheral blood was collected at initial diagnosis, before any treatment. Study-level points and caveats: The blood repertoire included most of the expanded thyroid clonotypes above 0.001. A model of 13 V-J pairs discriminated ophthalmopathy from stable hyperthyroidism.

This CDR3 spans 13 amino acids. Between the trimmed V and J ends, which lost 7 bases and 1 base, there was a span of 10 bases. Comment on this clonotype: What it binds is not known.

Amplified TCR beta CDR3 regions came from RNA transcripts. Using the HTBI primer set, a first-round RT-PCR was run on the TCR CDR3. TCRdb fed the multiplex PCR reads into MiXCR, producing one record per CDR3 protein. The sample lists 450,000 to 550,000 distinct CDR3 sequences; around 22% were seen once. Active moderate-to-severe ophthalmopathy, Clinical Activity Score at least 3, NOSPECS at least 4, under 3 months' duration. This TCR came from a woman in her twenties or thirties with Graves' ophthalmopathy. V and J are TRBV12-3 or TRBV12-4 and TRBJ2-5; D unclear. Specimen: blood. The CDR3 DNA reads as TGTGCCAGCAAACTGAACGGCCAAGAGACCCAGTACTTC. Encoded protein: CASKLNGQETQYF.